A selection of T cell receptor beta chains follows, all from one sample in a study of memory CD4+ T cells and cytomegalovirus serostatus. The data were produced by immunoSEQ multiplex PCR, yet TCRdb's version contains in-frame clones alone and is incomplete. The sample carries 35,000 to 45,000 clones, 79% recorded once. Input material: memory CD4+ T cells from blood. The receptors shown here come from an adult in good health and CMV-seronegative. Each CDR3 is given with its conserved first and last residue. D genes are given only for firm matches. Size tells how often a clone was seen (once, few, many) or the class of an expanded clone, and some rows leave it out.

CDR3 length	clone size	V gene	D gene	J gene	CDR3 DNA	CDR3 protein
16	-	TRBV6-5	TRBD1	TRBJ1-2	TGTGCCAGCAGTTACTCTTCGGTGACAGGGGGCGTCGGCTACACCTTC	CASSYSSVTGGVGYTF
13	once	TRBV4-1	-	TRBJ2-1	TGCGCCAGCAGCATCCAAAGCGGAGGGGGGCAGTTCTTC	CASSIQSGGGQFF
11	-	TRBV2	-	TRBJ2-3	TGTGCCAGCAGGTACAGCGGGACGCAGTATTTT	CASRYSGTQYF
16	-	TRBV27	TRBD2	TRBJ2-7	TGTGCCAGCAGTCCGGAGGGACTAGCGGCTTCCTACGAGCAGTACTTC	CASSPEGLAASYEQYF
13	-	TRBV30	-	TRBJ1-2	TGTGCCTGGAGCGTAAGTGGGGAGTATGGCTACACCTTC	CAWSVSGEYGYTF
14	-	TRBV2	TRBD2	TRBJ2-7	TGTGCCAGCAGTGGCGGCTGGGGGGGCTACGAGCAGTACTTC	CASSGGWGGYEQYF
15	-	TRBV4-3	TRBD1	TRBJ2-2	TGCGCCAGCAGCCTGGACAGGGGGCTAGGCGGGGAGCTGTTTTTT	CASSLDRGLGGELFF
14	-	TRBV13	-	TRBJ2-1	TGTGCCAGCAGCTTAGAACAGGGTGTAAGTGAGCAGTTCTTC	CASSLEQGVSEQFF
14	-	TRBV7-2	TRBD1	TRBJ2-7	TGTGCCAGCAGCTTCCGGGACAGGGCCTACGAGCAGTACTTC	CASSFRDRAYEQYF
15	-	TRBV7-9	TRBD2	TRBJ2-3	TGTGCCAGCAGCTTAGTTAGCGGGAGTGGTGGTACGCAGTATTTT	CASSLVSGSGGTQYF
14	once	TRBV19	TRBD2	TRBJ2-1	TGTGCCAGTAGTTCCAGCGGGGGAATCAATGAGCAGTTCTTC	CASSSSGGINEQFF
15	-	TRBV4-2	-	TRBJ1-2	TGTGCCAGCAGCCTTTCCTACAGGGAGGGCTATGGCTACACCTTC	CASSLSYREGYGYTF
13	-	TRBV5-4	-	TRBJ2-2	TGTGCCAGCAGCTTGACGGGCACCGGGGAGCTGTTTTTT	CASSLTGTGELFF
13	-	TRBV2	-	TRBJ2-7	TGTGCCAGCAGTGAAGATACGGTCTACGAGCAGTACTTC	CASSEDTVYEQYF
18	few	TRBV5-4	-	TRBJ2-2	TGTGCCAGCAGCTTTTGGTCTCTTTGGGGTCCAAACACCGGGGAGCTGTTTTTT	CASSFWSLWGPNTGELFF
14	once	TRBV6-5	-	TRBJ1-1	TGTGCCAGCAGTTTTACTGACTTGAACACTGAAGCTTTCTTT	CASSFTDLNTEAFF
16	-	TRBV5-8	-	TRBJ2-3	TGTGCCAGCAGCTTGGCCGGCTCGGCTAGCACAGATACGCAGTATTTT	CASSLAGSASTDTQYF
12	-	TRBV5-1	TRBD2	TRBJ2-1	TGCGCCAGCAGCCGGGAGGGGTATGAGCAGTTCTTC	CASSREGYEQFF
14	-	TRBV25-1	TRBD2	TRBJ2-1	TGTGCCACCATAGCGGGAGTTAGATACAATGAGCAGTTCTTC	CATIAGVRYNEQFF
14	-	TRBV6-1	-	TRBJ2-2	TGTGCCAGCAGTGAGAGACGGAACACCGGGGAGCTGTTTTTT	CASSERRNTGELFF
13	once	TRBV9	-	TRBJ2-3	TGTGCCAGCAGCCCCCGAGTCACAGATACGCAGTATTTT	CASSPRVTDTQYF
13	-	TRBV11-1	-	TRBJ2-5	TGTGCCAGCAGCTTAGATCCCCTAGAGACCCAGTACTTC	CASSLDPLETQYF
10	-	TRBV30	-	TRBJ1-2	TGCTCCGCGGGGGGCACTGGCTACACCTTC	CSAGGTGYTF